This section outlines one T cell receptor beta chain sequence together with its context. The CDR3 contains 11 residues. V was cut by 5 bases and J by 9 bases, with 8 bases left in between. Germline loops: CDR1 SGHTA, CDR2 FQGTGA. This specimen comes from a study of CD8 T cells in Susac syndrome. RNA was extracted with the RNeasy kit, and a quantity of about 0.45 to 1 ug was reverse transcribed using random hexamers. The immunoSEQ assay covered 54 Vbeta and 13 Jbeta segments for CDR3. TCRdb independently ran MiXCR on the immunoSEQ multiplex PCR reads; one entry per CDR3 protein. Of fewer than 90,000 distinct CDR3 sequences listed, approximately 95% were seen once; the top ten hold less than 0.95%.

This TCR was sampled from a human donor with Susac syndrome. The chain uses TRBV7-3 and TRBJ2-1; D call uncertain. The sequenced sample consisted of CD8+ T cells from PBMCs. The CDR3 bases are TGTGCCAGCAGCGACGGAGTTGAGCAGTTCTTC. Protein sequence: CASSDGVEQFF.